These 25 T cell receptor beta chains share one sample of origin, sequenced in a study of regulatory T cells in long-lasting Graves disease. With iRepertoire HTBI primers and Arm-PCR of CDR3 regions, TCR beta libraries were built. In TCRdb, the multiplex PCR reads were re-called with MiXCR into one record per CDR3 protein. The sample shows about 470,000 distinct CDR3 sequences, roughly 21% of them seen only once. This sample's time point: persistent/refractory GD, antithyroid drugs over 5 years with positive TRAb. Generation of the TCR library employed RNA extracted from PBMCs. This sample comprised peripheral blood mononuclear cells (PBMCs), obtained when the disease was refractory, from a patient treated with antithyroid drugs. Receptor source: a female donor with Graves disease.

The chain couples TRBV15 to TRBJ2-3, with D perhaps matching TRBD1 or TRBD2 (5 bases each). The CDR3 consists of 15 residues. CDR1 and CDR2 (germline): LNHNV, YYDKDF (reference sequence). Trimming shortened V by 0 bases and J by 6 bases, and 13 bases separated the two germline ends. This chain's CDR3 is CATSRETGPGDTQYF. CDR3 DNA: TGTGCCACCAGCAGAGAAACGGGGCCAGGGGATACGCAGTATTTT.

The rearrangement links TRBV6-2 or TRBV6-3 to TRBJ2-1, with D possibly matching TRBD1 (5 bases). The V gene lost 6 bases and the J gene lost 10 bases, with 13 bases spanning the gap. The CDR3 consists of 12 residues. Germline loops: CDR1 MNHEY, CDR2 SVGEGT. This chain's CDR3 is CASSQDIWEQFF. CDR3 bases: TGTGCCAGCAGCCAGGACATTTGGGAGCAGTTCTTC.

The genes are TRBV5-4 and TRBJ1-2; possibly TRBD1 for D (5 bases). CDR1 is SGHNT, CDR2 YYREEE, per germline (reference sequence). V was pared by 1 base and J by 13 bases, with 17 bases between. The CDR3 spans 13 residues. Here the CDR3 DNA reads TGTGCCAGCAGCTTGTGGATGTCAGGACAAGCCACCTTC. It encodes CASSLWMSGQATF.

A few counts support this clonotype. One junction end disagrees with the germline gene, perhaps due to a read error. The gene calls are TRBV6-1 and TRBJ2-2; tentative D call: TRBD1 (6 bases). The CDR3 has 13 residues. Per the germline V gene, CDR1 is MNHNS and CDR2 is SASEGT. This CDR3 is CASSVRQAGELFF. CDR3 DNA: TGTGCCAGCAGTGTAAGACAGGCCGGTGAGCTGTTTTTT.

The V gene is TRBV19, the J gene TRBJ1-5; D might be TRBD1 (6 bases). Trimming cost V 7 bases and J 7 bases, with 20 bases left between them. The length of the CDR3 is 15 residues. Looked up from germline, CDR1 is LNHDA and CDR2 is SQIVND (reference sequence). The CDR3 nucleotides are TGTGCCAGTACCCCAGGGGTAGGGGCAGGACAGCCCCAGCATTTT. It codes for CASTPGVGAGQPQHF.

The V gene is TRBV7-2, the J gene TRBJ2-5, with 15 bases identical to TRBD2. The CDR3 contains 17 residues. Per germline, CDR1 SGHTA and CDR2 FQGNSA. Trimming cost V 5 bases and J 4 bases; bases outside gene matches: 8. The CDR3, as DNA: TGTGCCAGCAGCCGGGAGGGACTAGCGGGAGGTCGAGAGACCCAGTACTTC. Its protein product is CASSREGLAGGRETQYF.

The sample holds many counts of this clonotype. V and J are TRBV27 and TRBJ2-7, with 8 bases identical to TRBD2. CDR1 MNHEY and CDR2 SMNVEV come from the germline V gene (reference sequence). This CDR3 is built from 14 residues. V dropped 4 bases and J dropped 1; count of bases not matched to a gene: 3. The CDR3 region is CASSSAGGSYEQYF. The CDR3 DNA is TGTGCCAGCAGTTCCGCGGGGGGATCCTACGAGCAGTACTTC.

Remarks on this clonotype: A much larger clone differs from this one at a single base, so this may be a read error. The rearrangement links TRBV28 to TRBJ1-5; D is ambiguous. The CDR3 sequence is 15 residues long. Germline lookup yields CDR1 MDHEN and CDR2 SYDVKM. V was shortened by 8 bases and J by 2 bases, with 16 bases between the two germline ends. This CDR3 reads CASGQGSVGNQPQHF. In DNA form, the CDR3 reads TGTGCCAGCGGCCAAGGATCCGTGGGCAATCAGCCCCAGCATTTT. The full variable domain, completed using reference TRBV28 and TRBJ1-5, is DVKVTQSSRYLVKRTGEKVFLECVQDMDHENMFWYRQDPGLGLRLIYFSYDVKMKEKGDIPEGYSVSREKKERFSLILESASTNQTSMYLCASGQGSVGNQPQHFGDGTRLSIL.

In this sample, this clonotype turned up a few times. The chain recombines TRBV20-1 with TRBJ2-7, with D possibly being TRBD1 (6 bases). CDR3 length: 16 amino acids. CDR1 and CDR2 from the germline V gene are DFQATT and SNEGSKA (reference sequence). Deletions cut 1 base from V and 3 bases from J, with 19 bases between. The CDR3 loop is CSARGGDRLKGYEQYF. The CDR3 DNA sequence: TGCAGTGCTAGAGGTGGAGACAGGCTCAAGGGCTACGAGCAGTACTTC.

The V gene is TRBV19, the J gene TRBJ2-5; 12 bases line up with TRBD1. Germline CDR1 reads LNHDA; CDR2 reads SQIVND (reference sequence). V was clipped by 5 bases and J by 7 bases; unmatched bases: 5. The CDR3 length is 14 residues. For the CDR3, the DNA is TGTGCCAGTAGTCCGGGACAGGGGGCAGGGACCCAGTACTTC. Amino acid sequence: CASSPGQGAGTQYF. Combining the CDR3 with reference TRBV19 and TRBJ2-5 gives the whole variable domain DGGITQSPKYLFRKEGQNVTLSCEQNLNHDAMYWYRQDPGQGLRLIYYSQIVNDFQKGDIAEGYSVSREKKESFPLTVTSAQKNPTAFYLCASSPGQGAGTQYFGPGTRLLVL.

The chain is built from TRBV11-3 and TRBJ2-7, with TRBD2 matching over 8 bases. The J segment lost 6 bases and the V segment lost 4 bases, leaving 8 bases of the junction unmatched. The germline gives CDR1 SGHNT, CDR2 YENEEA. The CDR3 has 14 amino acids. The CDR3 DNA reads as TGTGCCAGCAGCTCCGACCCGGGGGGGGGCGAGCAGTACTTC. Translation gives CASSSDPGGGEQYF. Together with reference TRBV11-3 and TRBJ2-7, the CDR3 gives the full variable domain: EAGVVQSPRYKIIEKKQPVAFWCNPISGHNTLYWYLQNLGQGPELLIRYENEEAVDDSQLPKDRFSAERLKGVDSTLKIQPAELGDSAVYLCASSSDPGGGEQYFGPGTRLTVT.

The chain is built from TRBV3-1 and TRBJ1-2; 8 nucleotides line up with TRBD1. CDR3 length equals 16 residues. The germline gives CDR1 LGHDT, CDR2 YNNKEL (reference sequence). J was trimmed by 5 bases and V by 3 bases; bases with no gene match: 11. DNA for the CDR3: TGTGCCAGCAGCCACTCTTCGCCCCGACAGGGGTATGGCTACACCTTC. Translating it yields CASSHSSPRQGYGYTF.

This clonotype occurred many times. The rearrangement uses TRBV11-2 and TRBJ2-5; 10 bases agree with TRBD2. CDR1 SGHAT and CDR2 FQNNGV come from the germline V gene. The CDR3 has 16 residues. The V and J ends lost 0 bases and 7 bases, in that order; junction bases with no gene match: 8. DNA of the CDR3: TGTGCCAGCAGCTTAGATCCGGCTAGCGGGGGCATGACCCAGTACTTC. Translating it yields CASSLDPASGGMTQYF. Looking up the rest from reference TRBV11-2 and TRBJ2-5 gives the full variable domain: EAGVAQSPRYKIIEKRQSVAFWCNPISGHATLYWYQQILGQGPKLLIQFQNNGVVDDSQLPKDRFSAERLKGVDSTLKIQPAKLEDSAVYLCASSLDPASGGMTQYFGPGTRLLVL.

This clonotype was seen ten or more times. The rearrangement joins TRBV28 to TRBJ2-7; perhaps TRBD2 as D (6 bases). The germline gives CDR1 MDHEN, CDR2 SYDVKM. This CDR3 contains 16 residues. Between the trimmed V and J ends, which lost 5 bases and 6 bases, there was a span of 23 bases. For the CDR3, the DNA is TGTGCCAGCAGTCCCTCCGGGGGTGGCCGGGTGGGCGAGCAGTACTTC. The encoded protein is CASSPSGGGRVGEQYF.

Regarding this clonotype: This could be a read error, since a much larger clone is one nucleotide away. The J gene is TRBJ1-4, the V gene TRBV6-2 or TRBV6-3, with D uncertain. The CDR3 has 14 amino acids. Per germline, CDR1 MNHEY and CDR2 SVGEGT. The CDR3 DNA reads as TGTGTCAGCAGTTACAGAGGTGGCGTCGAAAAACTGTTTTTT. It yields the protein CVSSYRGGVEKLFF.

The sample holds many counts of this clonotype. The CDR3 region has the DNA TGCAGTGCTAGAGACTCCGTGGCAGGGAACAATCAGCCCCAGCATTTT. As protein: CSARDSVAGNNQPQHF. This chain connects TRBV20-1 to TRBJ1-5; the D gene is possibly TRBD1 (5 bases). Germline CDR1 is DFQATT and CDR2 is SNEGSKA (reference sequence). The CDR3 loop spans 16 amino acids. V was cut by 0 bases and J by 3 bases, with 15 bases left in between.

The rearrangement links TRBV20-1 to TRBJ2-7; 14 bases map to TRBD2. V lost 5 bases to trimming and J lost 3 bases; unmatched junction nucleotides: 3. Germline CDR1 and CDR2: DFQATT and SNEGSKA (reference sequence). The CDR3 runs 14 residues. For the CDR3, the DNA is TGCAGTGCTCGGACTAGCGGGGGGTTCTACGAGCAGTACTTC. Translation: CSARTSGGFYEQYF.

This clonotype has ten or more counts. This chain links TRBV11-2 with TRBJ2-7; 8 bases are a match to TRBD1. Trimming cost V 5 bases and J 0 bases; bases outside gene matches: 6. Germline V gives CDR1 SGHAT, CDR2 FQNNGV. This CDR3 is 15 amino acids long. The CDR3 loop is CASSLGQGFSYEQYF. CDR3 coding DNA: TGTGCCAGCAGCCTCGGACAGGGCTTCTCCTACGAGCAGTACTTC.

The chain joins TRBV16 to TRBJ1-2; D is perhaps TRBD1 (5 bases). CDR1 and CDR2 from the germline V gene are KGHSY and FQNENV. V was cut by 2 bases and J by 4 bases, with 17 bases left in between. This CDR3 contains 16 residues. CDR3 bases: TGTGCCAGCAGCCAAAAGGAACGACCGGGGGGCTATGGCTACACCTTC. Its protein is CASSQKERPGGYGYTF.

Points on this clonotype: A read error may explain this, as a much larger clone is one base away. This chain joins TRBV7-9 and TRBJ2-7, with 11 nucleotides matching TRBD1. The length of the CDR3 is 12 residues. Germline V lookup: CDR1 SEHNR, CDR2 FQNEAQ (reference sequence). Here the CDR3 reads CASNLGTGGKYF. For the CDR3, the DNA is TGTGCCAGCAACTTAGGGACAGGGGGGAAGTACTTC.

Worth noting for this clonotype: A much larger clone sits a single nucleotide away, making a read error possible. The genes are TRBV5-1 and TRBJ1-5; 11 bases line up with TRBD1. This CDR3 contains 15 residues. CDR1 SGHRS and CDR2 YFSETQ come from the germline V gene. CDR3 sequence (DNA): TGCGCCGGCAGCTTGGGGACAGGGGGGAAATGGCCCCAGCATTTT. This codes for CAGSLGTGGKWPQHF. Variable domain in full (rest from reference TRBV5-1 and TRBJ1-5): KAGVTQTPRYLIKTRGQQVTLSCSPISGHRSVSWYQQTPGQGLQFLFEYFSETQRNKGNFPGRFSGRQFSNSRSEMNVSTLELGDSALYLCAGSLGTGGKWPQHFGDGTRLSIL.

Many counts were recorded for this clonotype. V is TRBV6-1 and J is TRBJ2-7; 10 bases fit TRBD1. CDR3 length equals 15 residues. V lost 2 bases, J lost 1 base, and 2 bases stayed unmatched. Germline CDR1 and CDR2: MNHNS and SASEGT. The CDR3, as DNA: TGTGCCAGCAGTGAAATGGACAGGGGGTCCTACGAGCAGTACTTC. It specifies CASSEMDRGSYEQYF.

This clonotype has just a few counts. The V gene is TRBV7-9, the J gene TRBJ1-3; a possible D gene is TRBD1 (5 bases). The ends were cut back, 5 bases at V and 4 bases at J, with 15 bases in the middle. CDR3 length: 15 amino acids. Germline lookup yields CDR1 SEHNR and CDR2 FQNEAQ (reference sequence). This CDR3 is CASSLGTPAGNTIYF. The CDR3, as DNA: TGTGCCAGCAGCCTCGGGACTCCCGCCGGAAACACCATATATTTT.

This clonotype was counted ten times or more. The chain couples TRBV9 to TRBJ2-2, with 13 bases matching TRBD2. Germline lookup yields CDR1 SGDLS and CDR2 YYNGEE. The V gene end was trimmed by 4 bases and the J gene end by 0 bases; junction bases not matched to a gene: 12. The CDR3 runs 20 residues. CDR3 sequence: CASSHPGTSGDTANTGELFF. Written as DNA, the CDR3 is TGTGCCAGCAGCCATCCCGGGACTAGCGGGGATACAGCGAACACCGGGGAGCTGTTTTTT.

The CDR3 bases are TGTGCCAGTAGTACTTCTCCGGACAGTTCGAACACCGGGGAGCTGTTTTTT. Encoded protein: CASSTSPDSSNTGELFF. This chain connects TRBV19 to TRBJ2-2; D possibly corresponds to TRBD1 (6 bases). Germline V CDR1 and CDR2: LNHDA, SQIVND (reference sequence). CDR3 size: 17 residues. Trimming removed 4 bases at V and 0 bases at J, with 15 bases between.